This passage covers 3 T cell receptor beta chains from one sample sequenced in a study of read filtering for tumor transcriptome and immune sequencing. This library used roughly 400 ng RNA and molecular barcoded adaptors spanning alpha/delta and beta/gamma chains. TCRdb called the reads again in MiXCR, with one record for every CDR3 protein. Of around 20,000 distinct CDR3 sequences in the sample, over 20% were seen once. The sequenced material came from a population of CD138-negative cells sorted from bone marrow. The receptors were sampled from a donor aged 40 or older with multiple myeloma.

The chain has TRBV28 and TRBJ1-5; 8 bases agree with TRBD1. Germline lookup yields CDR1 MDHEN and CDR2 SYDVKM. The V gene end was trimmed by 5 bases and the J gene end by 5 bases; junction bases not matched to a gene: 8. The CDR3 is made up of 15 amino acids. CDR3 DNA sequence: TGTGCCAGCAGTCCGAACGGACAGGGATATCAGCCCCAGCATTTT. Translating gives CASSPNGQGYQPQHF.

This chain connects TRBV6-2 or TRBV6-3 to TRBJ2-7, with 14 nucleotides matching TRBD2. The CDR3 runs to 15 residues. V lost 8 bases to trimming and J lost 5 bases; unmatched junction nucleotides: 8. Germline CDR1 MNHEY, CDR2 SVGEGT. CDR3 DNA: TGTGCCAGCGGCCGCGGACTAGCGGGAGGAAACGAGCAGTACTTC. Translating gives CASGRGLAGGNEQYF.

This clonotype showed up many times. V usage is TRBV29-1 and J usage is TRBJ2-1; D is perhaps TRBD2 (7 bases). The germline CDR1 and CDR2 sequences are SQVTM and ANQGSEA. With 7 bases removed from V and 0 bases from J, the gap between germline ends came to 13 bases. The CDR3 has 14 residues. In DNA, the CDR3 is TGCAGCGGGGAGGGACACATCTCCTACAATGAGCAGTTCTTC. Translated, it gives CSGEGHISYNEQFF.